This T cell receptor beta chain was recorded in a study of T cells after yellow fever vaccination. MiXCR was run by TCRdb on the 5' RACE reads, yielding one entry per CDR3 protein. There are 150,000 or so distinct CDR3 sequences in the sample; 9.3% occur only once, and roughly a third lies in the top ten. Germline CDR1 reads SGHTA; CDR2 reads FQGNSA. Trimming cost V 3 bases and J 2 bases; bases outside gene matches: 7. There are 16 residues in the CDR3. The source is a man between 18 and 35 years old who received the YFV17D yellow fever vaccine. The source was CD8+ T cells sorted from PBMCs, collected 45 days after the yellow fever booster vaccination. The chain links TRBV7-2 to TRBJ2-7; 10 bases align to TRBD2. Written as DNA, the CDR3 is TGTGCCAGCAGCTTGGGGGGACTAGCGAGTCCCTACGAGCAGTACTTC. Translated: CASSLGGLASPYEQYF.